This T cell receptor (beta chain) was recorded in a study of response to subunit inactivated influenza vaccine. The study, taken as a whole, reports: It was the authors' suggestion that each seasonal influenza vaccination recruits few new T cells.

This clonotype was observed a few times. Its antigen remains unknown. Relative to the germline gene, one junction end is altered; a read error may explain this. The CDR3 has 13 residues. The germline V gene encodes CDR1 SSHAT and CDR2 FNYEAQ (reference sequence). TCRdb used MiXCR to reprocess the RT-PCR reads, holding one entry per CDR3 protein. The sample has some 500,000 distinct CDR3 sequences; 10% to 15% are singletons. The V and J genes are TRBV7-7 and TRBJ2-5; D possibly corresponds to TRBD1 (6 bases). Sequences were derived from PBMCs from blood, sampled about 40 days after vaccination. This sequence originates from a man aged 45 to 65 who received an inactivated influenza vaccine. The CDR3 here is CASSSPDSETQYF. In DNA form, the CDR3 reads TGTGCTAGCAGCTCCCCGGACAGCGAGACCCAGTACTTC. Full variable domain (rest looked up from reference TRBV7-7 and TRBJ2-5): GAGVSQSPRYKVTKRGQDVTLRCDPISSHATLYWYQQALGQGPEFLTYFNYEAQPDKSGLPSDRFSAERPEGSISTLTIQRTEQRDSAMYRCASSSPDSETQYFGPGTRLLVL.